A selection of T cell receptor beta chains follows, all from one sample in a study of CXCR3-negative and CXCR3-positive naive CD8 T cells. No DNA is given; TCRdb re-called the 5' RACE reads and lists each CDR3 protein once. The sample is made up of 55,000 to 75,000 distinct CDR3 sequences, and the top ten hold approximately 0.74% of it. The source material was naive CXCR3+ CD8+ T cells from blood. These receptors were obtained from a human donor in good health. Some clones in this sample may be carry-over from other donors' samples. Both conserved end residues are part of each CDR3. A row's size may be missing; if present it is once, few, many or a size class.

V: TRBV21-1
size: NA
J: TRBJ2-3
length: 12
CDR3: CASSGTTDTQYF

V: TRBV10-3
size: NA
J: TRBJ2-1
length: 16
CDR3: CATETSGGVSLDEQFF

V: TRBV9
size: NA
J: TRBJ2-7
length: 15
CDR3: CASSAPGQGQYEQYF

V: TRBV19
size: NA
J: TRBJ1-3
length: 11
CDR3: CATDRGNTIYF

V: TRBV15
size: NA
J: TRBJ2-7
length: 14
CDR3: CATSILRQGAEQYF

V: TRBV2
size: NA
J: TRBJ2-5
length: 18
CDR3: CASEHGTSGGLYQETQYF

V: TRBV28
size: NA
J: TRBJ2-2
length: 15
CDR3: CASQAQGVNTGELFF

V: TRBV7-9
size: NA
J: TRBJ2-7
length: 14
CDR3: CASNGGPDAMEQYF

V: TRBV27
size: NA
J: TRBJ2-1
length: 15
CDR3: CASSFRGQGGNEQFF

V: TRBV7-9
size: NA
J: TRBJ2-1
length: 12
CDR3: CASCQGMDEQFF

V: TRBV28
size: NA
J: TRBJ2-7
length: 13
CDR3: CASLPRPGWEQYF

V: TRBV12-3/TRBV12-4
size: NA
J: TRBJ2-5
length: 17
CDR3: CASSSPVLRGGQETQYF

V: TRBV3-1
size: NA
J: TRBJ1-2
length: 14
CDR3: CASSQDPTAYGYTF

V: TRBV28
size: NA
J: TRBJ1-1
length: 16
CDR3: CASSPAWAESNTEAFF

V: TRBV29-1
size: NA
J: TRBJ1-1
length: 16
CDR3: CSVEDLRDRVFPEAFF

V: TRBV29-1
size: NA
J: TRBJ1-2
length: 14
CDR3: CSTSGTGYLGGYTF

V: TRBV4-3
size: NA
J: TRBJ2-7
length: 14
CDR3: CASSFGTGDYEQYF

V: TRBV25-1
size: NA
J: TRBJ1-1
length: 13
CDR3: CASTAGDFGEAFF

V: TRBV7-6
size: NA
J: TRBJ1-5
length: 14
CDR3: CASSQGQGYQPQHF

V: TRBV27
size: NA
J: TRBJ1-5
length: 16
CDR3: CASSPGAGDSNQPQHF

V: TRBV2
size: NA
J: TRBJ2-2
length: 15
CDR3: CASHPGTSNTGELFF

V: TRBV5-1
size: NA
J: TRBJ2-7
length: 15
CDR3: CASSLAGVGAYEQYF

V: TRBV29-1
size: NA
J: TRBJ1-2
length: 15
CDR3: CSVVDIGQGVDGYTF

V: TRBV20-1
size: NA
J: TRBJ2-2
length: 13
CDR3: CSASGHNTGELFF

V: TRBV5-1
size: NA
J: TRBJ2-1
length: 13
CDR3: CASTETGLDEQFF

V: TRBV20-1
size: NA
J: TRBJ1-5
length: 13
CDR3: CSAVQGAVQPQHF

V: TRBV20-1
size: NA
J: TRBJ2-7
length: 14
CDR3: CSAQSVSPSYEQYF

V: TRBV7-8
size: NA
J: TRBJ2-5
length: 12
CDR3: CASSLARQTQYF

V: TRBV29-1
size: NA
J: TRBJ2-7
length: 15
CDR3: CSVEDVSGAVYEQYF

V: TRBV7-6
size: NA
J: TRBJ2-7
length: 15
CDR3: CASSPSGGTHYEQYF

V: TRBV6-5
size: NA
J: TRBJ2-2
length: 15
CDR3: CASRTGTEYTGELFF

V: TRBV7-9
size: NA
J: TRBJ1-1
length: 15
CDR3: CASSSTGTGFIEAFF

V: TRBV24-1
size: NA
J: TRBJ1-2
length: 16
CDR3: CATSDHRDRGLWGYTF

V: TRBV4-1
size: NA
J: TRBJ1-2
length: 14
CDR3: CASSHQDSWDGYTF

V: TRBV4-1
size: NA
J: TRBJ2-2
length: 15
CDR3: CASSPRNANTGELFF

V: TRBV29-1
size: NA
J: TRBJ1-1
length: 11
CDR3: CSVFGGTEAFF

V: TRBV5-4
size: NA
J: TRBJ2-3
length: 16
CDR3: CASSEGWGPSSDTQYF

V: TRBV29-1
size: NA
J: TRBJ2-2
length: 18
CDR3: CSALGPDSAPENTGELFF

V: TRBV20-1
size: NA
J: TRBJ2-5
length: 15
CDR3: CSAALTIAVQETQYF

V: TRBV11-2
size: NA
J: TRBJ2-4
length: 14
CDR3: CASSFAGLANIQYF

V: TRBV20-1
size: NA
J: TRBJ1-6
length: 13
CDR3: CSADGEGISPLHF

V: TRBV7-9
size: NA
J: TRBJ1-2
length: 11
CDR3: CASSTSDGYTF

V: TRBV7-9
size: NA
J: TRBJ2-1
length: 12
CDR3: CASSQAYNEQFF

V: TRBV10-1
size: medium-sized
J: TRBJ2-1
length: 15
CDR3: CASSAGTESYNEQFF

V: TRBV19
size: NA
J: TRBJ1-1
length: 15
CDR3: CASSPERVMNTEAFF

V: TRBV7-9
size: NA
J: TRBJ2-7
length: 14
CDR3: CASSRPGGMYEQYF

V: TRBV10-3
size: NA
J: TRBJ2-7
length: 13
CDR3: CAISGTGGYEQYF

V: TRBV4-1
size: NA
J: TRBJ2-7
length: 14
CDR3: CASSQHLDTYEQYF

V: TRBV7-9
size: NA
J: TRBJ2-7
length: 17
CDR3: CASSLDRGYRSSYEQYF

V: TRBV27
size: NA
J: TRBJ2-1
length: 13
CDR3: CASSFYSYNEQFF